This section outlines one TCR beta chain sequence together with its context. No antigen is known for it. This sample is drawn from a study of T cell repertoires in cytomegalovirus infection. As for the study in general: An indication of both CMV infection and matching HLA type came from public TCR beta signatures.

TCRdb reprocessed the reads via MiXCR and lists one record per CDR3 protein. The repertoire holds approximately 310,000 distinct CDR3 sequences, with about 25% as singletons. V gave up 0 bases and J gave up 5 bases, with 13 bases separating them. The length of the CDR3 is 15 residues. The germline CDR1 and CDR2 sequences are LGHNA and YSLEER. Study-wide results and limits: Dominating the ex vivo response were TCR beta clonotypes that were CMV-specific and HLA-C-restricted.

V and J are TRBV4-3 and TRBJ2-5; weak D call: TRBD2 (5 bases). This TCR came from a human donor in good health (CMV status not recorded). Some clones in this sample may be carry-over from other donors' samples. The sample consisted of cultured PBMCs, taken from culture after CMV antigen stimulation. CDR3 DNA: TGCGCCAGCAGCCAAGATATCGGGGTGTTGGAGACCCAGTACTTC. The encoded protein is CASSQDIGVLETQYF.